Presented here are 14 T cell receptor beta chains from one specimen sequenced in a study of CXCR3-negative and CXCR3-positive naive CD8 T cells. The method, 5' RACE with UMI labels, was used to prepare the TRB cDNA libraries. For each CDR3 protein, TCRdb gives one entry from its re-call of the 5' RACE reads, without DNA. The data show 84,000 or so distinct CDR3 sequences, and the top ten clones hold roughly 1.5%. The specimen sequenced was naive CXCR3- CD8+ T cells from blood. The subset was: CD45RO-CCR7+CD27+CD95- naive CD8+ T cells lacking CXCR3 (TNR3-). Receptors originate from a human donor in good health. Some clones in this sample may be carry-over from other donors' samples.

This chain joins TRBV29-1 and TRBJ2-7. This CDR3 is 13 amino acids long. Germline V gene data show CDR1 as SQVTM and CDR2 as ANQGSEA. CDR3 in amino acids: CSVVGDSSYEQYF.

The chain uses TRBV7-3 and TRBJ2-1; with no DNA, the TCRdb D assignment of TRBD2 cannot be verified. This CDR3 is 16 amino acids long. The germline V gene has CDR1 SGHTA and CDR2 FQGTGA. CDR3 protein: CASSPFRGGLYNEHFF.

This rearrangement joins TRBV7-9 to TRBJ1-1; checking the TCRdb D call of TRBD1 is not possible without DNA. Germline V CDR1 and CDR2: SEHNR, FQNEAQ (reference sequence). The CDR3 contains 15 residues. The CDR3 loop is CASSLARGPLTEAFF.

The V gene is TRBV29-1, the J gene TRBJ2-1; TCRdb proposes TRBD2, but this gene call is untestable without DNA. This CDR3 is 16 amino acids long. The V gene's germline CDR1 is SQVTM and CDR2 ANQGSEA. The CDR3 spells CSVLGLAGVSNNEQFF.

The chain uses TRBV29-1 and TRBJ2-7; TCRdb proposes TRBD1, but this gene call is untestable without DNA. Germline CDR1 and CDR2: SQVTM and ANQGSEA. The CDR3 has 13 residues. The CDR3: CSVEHRGDYEQYF.

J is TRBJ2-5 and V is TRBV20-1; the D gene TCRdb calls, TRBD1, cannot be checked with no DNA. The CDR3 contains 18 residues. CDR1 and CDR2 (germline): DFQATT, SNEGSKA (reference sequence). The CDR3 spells CSARDKRDFTRTQETQYF.

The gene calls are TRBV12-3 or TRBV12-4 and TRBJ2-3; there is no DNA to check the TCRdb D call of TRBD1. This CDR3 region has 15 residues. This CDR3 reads CASAPTGAGTDTQYF.

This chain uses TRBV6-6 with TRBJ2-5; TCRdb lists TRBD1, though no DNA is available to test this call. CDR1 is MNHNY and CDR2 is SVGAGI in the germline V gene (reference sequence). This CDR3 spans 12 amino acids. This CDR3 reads CATDPGAETQYF.

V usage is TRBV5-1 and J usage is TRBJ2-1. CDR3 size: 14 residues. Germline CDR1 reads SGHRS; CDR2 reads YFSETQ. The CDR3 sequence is CASSLGSPYNEQFF. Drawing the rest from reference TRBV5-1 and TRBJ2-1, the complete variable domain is KAGVTQTPRYLIKTRGQQVTLSCSPISGHRSVSWYQQTPGQGLQFLFEYFSETQRNKGNFPGRFSGRQFSNSRSEMNVSTLELGDSALYLCASSLGSPYNEQFFGPGTRLTVL.

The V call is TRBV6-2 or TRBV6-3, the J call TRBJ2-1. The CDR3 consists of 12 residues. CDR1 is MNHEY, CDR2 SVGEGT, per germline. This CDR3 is CASSYSVQEQFF.

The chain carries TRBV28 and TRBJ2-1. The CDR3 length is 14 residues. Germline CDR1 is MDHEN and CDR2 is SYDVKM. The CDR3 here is CASRGKIAVDEQFF.

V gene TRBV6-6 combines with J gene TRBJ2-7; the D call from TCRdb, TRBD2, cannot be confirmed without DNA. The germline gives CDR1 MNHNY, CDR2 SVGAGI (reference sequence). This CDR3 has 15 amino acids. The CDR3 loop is CASSLVGQGSYEQYF.

CDR3: CASGQDRLNTEAFF. The chain carries TRBV6-6 and TRBJ1-1. Germline lookup yields CDR1 MNHNY and CDR2 SVGAGI (reference sequence). This CDR3 comprises 14 residues.

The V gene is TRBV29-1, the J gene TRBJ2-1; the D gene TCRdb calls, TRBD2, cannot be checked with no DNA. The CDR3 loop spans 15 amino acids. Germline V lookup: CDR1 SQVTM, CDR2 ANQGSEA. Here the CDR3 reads CSVEGSGPPFNEQFF.